This T cell receptor (beta chain) was sequenced in a study of blood T cell repertoires in COVID-19. Study overall: Spain, Italy and the United States supplied samples that represented acute and convalescent COVID-19. T cells, B-cell-depleted T cells, or PBMCs provided the cDNA or gDNA that served as material.

This CDR3 region has 11 residues. The germline V gene has CDR1 MNHEY and CDR2 SVGEGT. Unmatched junction bases numbered 4, after V lost 5 bases and J lost 10 bases. Authors' analysis steps: The assay estimated nucleated cells by amplifying reference gene primers. Produced via immunoSEQ multiplex PCR; TCRdb's table is partial and in-frame only. The V and J calls and clone size were taken over from that table, and D and trimming were inferred from the DNA. The sample has approximately 350,000 clones; around four fifths are singletons. The TCR comes from a woman in her fifties or sixties who had recovered from COVID-19. The chain carries TRBV6-2 or TRBV6-3 and TRBJ1-2; the match to TRBD1 covers 7 bases. Material: PBMCs or T cells enriched from blood (not recorded which). The CDR3 loop is CASSTGADYTF. CDR3 nucleotides: TGTGCCAGCAGTACAGGGGCAGACTACACCTTC.